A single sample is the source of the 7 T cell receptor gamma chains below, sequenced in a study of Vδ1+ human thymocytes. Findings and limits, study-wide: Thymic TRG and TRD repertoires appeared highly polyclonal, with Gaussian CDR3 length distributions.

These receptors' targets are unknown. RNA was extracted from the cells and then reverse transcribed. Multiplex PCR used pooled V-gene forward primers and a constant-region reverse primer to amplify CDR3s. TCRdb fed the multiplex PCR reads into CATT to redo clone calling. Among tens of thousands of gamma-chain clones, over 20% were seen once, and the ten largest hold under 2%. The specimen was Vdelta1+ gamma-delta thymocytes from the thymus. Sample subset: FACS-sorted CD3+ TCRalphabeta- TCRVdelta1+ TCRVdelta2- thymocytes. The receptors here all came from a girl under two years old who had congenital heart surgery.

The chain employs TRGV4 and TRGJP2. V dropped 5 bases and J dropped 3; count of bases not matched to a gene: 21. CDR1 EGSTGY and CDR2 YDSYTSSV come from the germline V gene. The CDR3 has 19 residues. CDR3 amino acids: CATWVDNPQGRGSDWIKTF. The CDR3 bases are TGTGCCACCTGGGTTGACAACCCACAGGGAAGGGGTAGTGATTGGATCAAGACGTTT.

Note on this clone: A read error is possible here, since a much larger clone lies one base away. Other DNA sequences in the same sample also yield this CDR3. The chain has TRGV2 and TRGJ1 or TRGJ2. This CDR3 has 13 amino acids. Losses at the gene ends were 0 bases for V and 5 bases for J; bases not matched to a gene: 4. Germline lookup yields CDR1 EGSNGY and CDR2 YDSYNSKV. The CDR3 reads CATWDGLHYKKLF. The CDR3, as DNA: TGTGCCACCTGGGACGGGCTACATTATAAGAAACTCTTT.

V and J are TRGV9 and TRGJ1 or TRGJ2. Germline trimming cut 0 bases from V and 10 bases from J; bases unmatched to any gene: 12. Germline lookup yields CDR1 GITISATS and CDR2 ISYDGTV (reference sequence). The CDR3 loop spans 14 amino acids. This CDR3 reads CALWEVQPIRKKLF. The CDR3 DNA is TGTGCCTTGTGGGAGGTGCAGCCTATCCGAAAGAAACTCTTT.

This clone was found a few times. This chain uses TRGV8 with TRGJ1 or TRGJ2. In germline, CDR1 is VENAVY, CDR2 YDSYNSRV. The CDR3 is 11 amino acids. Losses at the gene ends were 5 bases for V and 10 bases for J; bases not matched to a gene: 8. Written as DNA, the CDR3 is TGTGCCACCTGGGTTGGCGGGAAGAAACTCTTT. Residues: CATWVGGKKLF.

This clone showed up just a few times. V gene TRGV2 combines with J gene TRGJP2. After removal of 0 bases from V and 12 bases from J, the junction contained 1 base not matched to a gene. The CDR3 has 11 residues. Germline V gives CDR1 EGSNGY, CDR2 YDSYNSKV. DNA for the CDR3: TGTGCCACCTGGGACGGGGGGATCAAGACGTTT. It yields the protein CATWDGGIKTF.

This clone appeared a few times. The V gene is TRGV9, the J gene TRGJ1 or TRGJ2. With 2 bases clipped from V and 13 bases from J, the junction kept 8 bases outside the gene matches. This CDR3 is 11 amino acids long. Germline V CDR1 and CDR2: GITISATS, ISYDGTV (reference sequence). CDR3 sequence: CALWEATGKLF. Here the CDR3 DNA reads TGTGCCTTGTGGGAGGCCACTGGAAAACTCTTT.

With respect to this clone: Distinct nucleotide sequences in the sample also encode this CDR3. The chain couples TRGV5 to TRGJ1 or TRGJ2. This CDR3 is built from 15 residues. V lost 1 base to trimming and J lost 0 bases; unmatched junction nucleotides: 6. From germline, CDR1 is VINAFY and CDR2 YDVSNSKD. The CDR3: CATWDRPLNYYKKLF. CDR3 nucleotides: TGTGCCACCTGGGACAGACCGTTGAATTATTATAAGAAACTCTTT.